The clone carrying this T cell receptor (beta chain) showed up just once. Germline V CDR1 and CDR2: SGHAT, FQNNGV. V lost 5 bases to trimming and J lost 1 base; unmatched junction nucleotides: 12. This CDR3 has 19 amino acids. This record belongs to a study of blood T cell repertoires in COVID-19. The overall study: Some COVID-19 samples were acute and others convalescent; all came from the United States, Italy and Spain. T cells, B-cell-depleted T cells, or PBMCs supplied cDNA or gDNA.

Source study methods: From reference gene primer amplification, estimates of nucleated cell counts were derived. Produced via immunoSEQ multiplex PCR; TCRdb's table is partial and in-frame only. For V, J and clone size, that table is used; D and trimming come from the DNA. Found here are around 200,000 clones, 70% to 90% of them singletons; the top ten hold less than 25%. Sequenced input: peripheral blood. The receptor's source is a man between 70 and 80 years old with active or convalescent COVID-19. The chain combines TRBV11-2 with TRBJ2-4, with 12 bases lining up with TRBD2. This CDR3 is CASSPGLAGGRWAKNIQYF. CDR3 DNA sequence: TGTGCCAGCAGCCCCGGTCTAGCGGGAGGGCGTTGGGCCAAAAACATTCAGTACTTC.